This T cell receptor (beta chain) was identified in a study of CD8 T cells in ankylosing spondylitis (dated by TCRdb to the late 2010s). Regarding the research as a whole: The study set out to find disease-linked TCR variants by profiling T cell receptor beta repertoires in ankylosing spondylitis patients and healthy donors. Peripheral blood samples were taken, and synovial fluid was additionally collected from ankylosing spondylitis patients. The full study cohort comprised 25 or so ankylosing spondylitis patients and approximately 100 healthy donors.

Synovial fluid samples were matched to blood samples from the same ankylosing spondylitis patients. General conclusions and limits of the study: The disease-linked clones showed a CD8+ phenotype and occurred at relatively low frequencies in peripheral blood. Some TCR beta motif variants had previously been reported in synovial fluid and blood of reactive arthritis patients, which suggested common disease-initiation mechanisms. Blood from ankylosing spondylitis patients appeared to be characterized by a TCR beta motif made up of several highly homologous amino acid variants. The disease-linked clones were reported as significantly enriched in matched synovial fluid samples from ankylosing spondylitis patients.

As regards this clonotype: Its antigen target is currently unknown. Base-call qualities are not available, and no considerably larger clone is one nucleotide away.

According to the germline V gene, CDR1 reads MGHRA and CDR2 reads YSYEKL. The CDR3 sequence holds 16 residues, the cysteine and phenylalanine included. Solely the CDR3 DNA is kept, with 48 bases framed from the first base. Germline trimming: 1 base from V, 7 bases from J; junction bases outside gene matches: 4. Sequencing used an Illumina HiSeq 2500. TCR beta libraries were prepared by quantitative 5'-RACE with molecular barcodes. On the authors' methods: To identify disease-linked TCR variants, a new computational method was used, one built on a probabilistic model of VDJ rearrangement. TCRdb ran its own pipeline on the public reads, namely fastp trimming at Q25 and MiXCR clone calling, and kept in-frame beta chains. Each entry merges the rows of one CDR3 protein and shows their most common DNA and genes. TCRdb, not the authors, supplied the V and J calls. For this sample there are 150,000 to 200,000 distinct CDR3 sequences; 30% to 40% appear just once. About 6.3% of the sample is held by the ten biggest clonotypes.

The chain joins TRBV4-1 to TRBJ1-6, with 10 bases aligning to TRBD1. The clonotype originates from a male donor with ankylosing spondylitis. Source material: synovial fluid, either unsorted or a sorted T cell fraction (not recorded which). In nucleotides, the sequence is TGCGCCAGCAGCCAAGCCGGGACAGGGGAAAATTCACCCCTCCACTTT. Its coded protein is CASSQAGTGENSPLHF.